The TCR beta chain under discussion was sequenced for a study of T cell responses to AZD1222 COVID-19 vaccine. Whole-study findings and limits: Sampling that yielded the repertoires occurred only after the peak T cell response. Vaccine-associated CD4 TCRs spanned spike, dominant at 160-218 and 743-854. Nearly half of spike-specific TCRs reportedly target unmutated variant regions. Compared with day 0, the breadth and depth of the Spike-specific TCR repertoire rose significantly after two doses of AZD1222.

Comments on this clone: Its antigen is unknown.

Profiled with immunoSEQ multiplex PCR; TCRdb holds only in-frame clones, not every one. The data hold approximately 140,000 clones, with more than 85% observed a single time. The V segment lost 7 bases and the J segment 0 bases; nucleotides outside the gene matches: 6. The length of the CDR3 is 14 residues. Per germline, CDR1 MNHEY and CDR2 SMNVEV (reference sequence). V is TRBV27 and J is TRBJ2-7; 7 positions agree with TRBD1. This specimen was peripheral blood, taken on day 0 of AZD1222 vaccination. This clonotype was sampled from an adult in good health. Here the CDR3 reads CASKPTGVSYEQYF. The CDR3 DNA reads as TGTGCCAGCAAACCCACAGGGGTCTCCTACGAGCAGTACTTC.